The rows below give T cell receptor beta chains drawn from one sample of a study of CDR3 diversity in severe acne. TCRdb re-called the PCR reads with MiXCR, one entry per CDR3 protein. The table has about 84,000 distinct CDR3 sequences, approximately 51% seen once; the top ten hold around an eighth. What was sequenced was blood. These receptors originate from a male donor in good health, without acne. CDR3s include the opening cysteine and the closing phenylalanine or tryptophan. The D gene is left open where the match is weak. Size values are once, few and many counts, or a class for expanded clones, and some rows have none.

J | size | V | D | CDR3 | DNA
TRBJ1-1 | . | TRBV7-3 | . | CASSSVNTEAFF | TGTGCCAGCAGTTCAGTGAACACTGAAGCTTTCTTT
TRBJ1-1 | few | TRBV12-3/TRBV12-4 | . | CASSFGTVNTEAFF | TGTGCCAGCAGTTTTGGGACGGTGAACACTGAAGCTTTCTTT
TRBJ2-5 | . | TRBV10-2 | TRBD2 | CASSESTVLAGGSTQYF | TGCGCCAGCAGTGAGTCAACGGTCCTAGCGGGGGGAAGCACCCAGTACTTC
TRBJ1-1 | . | TRBV28 | . | CASSPLRDSTEAFF | TGTGCCAGCAGTCCCCTCCGAGATAGCACTGAAGCTTTCTTT
TRBJ1-5 | many | TRBV19 | TRBD1 | CASRGTVYSNQPQHF | TGTGCCAGTAGGGGGACAGTTTATAGCAATCAGCCCCAGCATTTT
TRBJ2-7 | . | TRBV4-1 | . | CASSQGSYYEQYF | TGCGCCAGCAGCCAGGGCAGTTACTACGAGCAGTACTTC
TRBJ2-7 | . | TRBV20-1 | . | CSARSDSYEQYF | TGCAGTGCTAGATCCGACAGCTACGAGCAGTACTTC
TRBJ2-1 | . | TRBV10-3 | TRBD2 | CAISESRTSGRSSSYNEQFF | TGTGCCATCAGTGAATCCCGGACTAGCGGGAGGTCTTCCTCCTACAATGAGCAGTTCTTC
TRBJ1-5 | many | TRBV30 | TRBD1 | CAWSDRGWGQPQHF | TGTGCCTGGAGTGACAGGGGTTGGGGACAGCCCCAGCATTTT
TRBJ1-2 | . | TRBV11-2 | . | CASSQQRGGLYGYTF | TGTGCCAGCAGCCAGCAAAGGGGAGGCCTTTATGGCTACACCTTC
TRBJ2-1 | . | TRBV5-8 | TRBD2 | CASSAGGRAYNEQFF | TGTGCCAGCAGCGCGGGGGGGAGGGCCTACAATGAGCAGTTCTTC
TRBJ1-1 | . | TRBV7-2 | . | CASSQDQGNANTEAFF | TGTGCCAGCAGCCAAGATCAGGGAAACGCGAACACTGAAGCTTTCTTT
TRBJ2-5 | . | TRBV7-9 | TRBD1 | CASSSDRGEAQYF | TGTGCCAGCAGCTCAGACAGGGGAGAGGCCCAGTACTTC
TRBJ2-4 | . | TRBV20-1 | TRBD1 | CSARTGGKGDIQYF | TGCAGTGCTAGGACAGGGGGGAAGGGGGACATTCAGTACTTC
TRBJ2-5 | . | TRBV6-6 | TRBD2 | CASSGGWLAQQETQYF | TGTGCCAGCAGCGGGGGGTGGCTAGCGCAGCAAGAGACCCAGTACTTC
TRBJ1-1 | many | TRBV25-1 | TRBD1 | CASSASGGASEAFF | TGTGCCAGCAGTGCCTCAGGGGGTGCGTCTGAAGCTTTCTTT
TRBJ2-7 | . | TRBV5-1 | . | CASSLYTANYEQYF | TGCGCCAGCAGCTTGTACACAGCCAACTACGAGCAGTACTTC
TRBJ2-7 | few | TRBV7-9 | TRBD1 | CASSLAGTGLEQYF | TGTGCCAGCAGCTTAGCCGGGACAGGCCTGGAGCAGTACTTC
TRBJ2-6 | . | TRBV11-2 | TRBD2 | CASSPNGLVFSGANVLTF | TGTGCCAGCAGCCCAAACGGACTAGTCTTCTCTGGGGCCAACGTCCTGACTTTC
TRBJ1-6 | . | TRBV7-9 | . | CASSLKGQNSPLHF | TGTGCCAGCAGCCTGAAAGGACAGAATTCACCCCTCCACTTT
TRBJ2-1 | few | TRBV10-3 | TRBD2 | CAISDFSGRASHNEQFF | TGTGCCATCAGTGACTTCAGCGGGAGGGCCTCTCACAATGAGCAGTTCTTC
TRBJ1-4 | . | TRBV2 | TRBD1 | CASRRDRGYEKLFF | TGTGCCAGCAGAAGGGACAGGGGGTATGAAAAACTGTTTTTT
TRBJ1-3 | . | TRBV9 | . | CASSAGSGASSGNTIYF | TGTGCCAGCAGCGCAGGGTCAGGAGCCAGCTCTGGAAACACCATATATTTT
TRBJ1-2 | many | TRBV29-1 | . | CSVEDRGYGYTF | TGCAGCGTTGAAGATCGAGGATATGGCTACACCTTC
TRBJ1-1 | few | TRBV20-1 | . | CSARGTGRGTEAFF | TGCAGTGCTAGAGGGACGGGGAGGGGCACTGAAGCTTTCTTT
TRBJ2-1 | many | TRBV6-5 | TRBD2 | CASSGRGLAHYNEQFF | TGTGCCAGCAGTGGACGAGGACTAGCGCATTACAATGAGCAGTTCTTC
TRBJ2-7 | . | TRBV29-1 | TRBD1 | CSVVRQGIDEQYF | TGCAGCGTAGTCAGACAGGGGATCGACGAGCAGTACTTC
TRBJ2-7 | . | TRBV20-1 | TRBD2 | CSARTSGPSYEQYF | TGCAGTGCTCGGACTAGCGGGCCCTCCTACGAGCAGTACTTC
TRBJ1-2 | . | TRBV7-3 | . | CASSSGLGGTRGYGYTF | TGTGCCAGCAGCTCGGGATTGGGGGGGACTCGGGGCTATGGCTACACCTTC